Listed here are 27 T cell receptor beta chains from one sample, sequenced in a study of blood T cell repertoires in COVID-19. Libraries were prepared by immunoSEQ multiplex PCR; TCRdb keeps only in-frame clonotypes and omits some of them. The repertoire has 200,000 to 300,000 clones, 75% to 90% of them found once; the top ten carry less than 0.9%. The sequenced material came from PBMCs or T cells enriched from blood (not recorded which). The receptors stem from a man between 50 and 59 years old who had been exposed to COVID-19.

This clone occurred a few times. The V gene is TRBV14, the J gene TRBJ1-2; TRBD1 matches at 7 bases. This CDR3 contains 16 residues. CDR1 and CDR2 from the germline V gene are SGHDN and FVKESK. The V segment lost 2 bases and the J segment 4 bases; nucleotides outside the gene matches: 10. CDR3 region: CASSQRQGSTSYGYTF. CDR3 coding DNA: TGTGCCAGCAGCCAAAGACAGGGATCGACTTCCTATGGCTACACCTTC.

The chain recombines TRBV2 with TRBJ1-2; TRBD1 is a possible D gene (6 bases). V was cut by 3 bases and J by 8 bases, with 16 bases left in between. The CDR3 is made up of 14 amino acids. Germline lookup yields CDR1 SNHLY and CDR2 FYNNEI. The CDR3 DNA sequence: TGTGCCAGCAGTGACTACATACAGGGTCAGGGCTACACCTTC. It encodes CASSDYIQGQGYTF.

V is TRBV3-1 (or the pseudogene TRBV3-2) and J is TRBJ2-3; TRBD2 aligns across 9 bases. The CDR3 is 15 amino acids. Per germline, CDR1 LGHDT and CDR2 YNNKEL (reference sequence). V lost 4 bases and J lost 4; bases outside the gene matches: 6. The CDR3 loop reads CASSRRTSEADTQYF. CDR3 nucleotides: TGTGCCAGCAGCCGGAGGACTAGCGAGGCAGATACGCAGTATTTT.

CDR3 region: CASSLDYGLSGNTIYF. For the CDR3, the DNA is TGCGCCAGCAGCTTGGATTATGGACTATCTGGAAACACCATATATTTT. The genes are TRBV5-1 and TRBJ1-3; the D is unclear. V was shortened by 0 bases and J by 1 base, with 11 bases between the two germline ends. The CDR3 contains 16 residues. Germline V gene data show CDR1 as SGHRS and CDR2 as YFSETQ.

V is TRBV5-1 and J is TRBJ1-6, with D perhaps TRBD1 (6 bases). The CDR3 has 15 residues. From germline, CDR1 is SGHRS and CDR2 YFSETQ. V was trimmed by 2 bases and J by 7 bases, leaving 13 bases between them. The CDR3: CASSLQGAKNSPLHF. CDR3 coding DNA: TGCGCCAGCAGCTTACAGGGAGCCAAGAATTCACCCCTCCACTTT.

This clone showed up just once. The rearrangement uses TRBV5-1 and TRBJ1-2; TRBD1 matches at 7 bases. Unmatched junction bases numbered 8, after V lost 5 bases and J lost 4 bases. The CDR3 is 14 amino acids. Looked up from germline, CDR1 is SGHRS and CDR2 is YFSETQ. DNA of the CDR3: TGCGCCAGCAGGTGGATTGACAGGGCCTATGGCTACACCTTC. This translates into CASRWIDRAYGYTF.

This clone was seen just once. V usage is TRBV7-2 and J usage is TRBJ1-1; TRBD1 agrees at 8 bases. The V segment lost 4 bases and the J segment 5 bases; nucleotides outside the gene matches: 6. The germline V gene has CDR1 SGHTA and CDR2 FQGNSA. The CDR3 is made up of 14 amino acids. The CDR3 DNA reads as TGTGCCAGCAGCTGGACAGGGAGGGGAACTGAAGCTTTCTTT. Translated, it gives CASSWTGRGTEAFF.

The chain is built from TRBV4-2 and TRBJ1-5, with 7 nucleotides matching TRBD1. The V segment lost 1 base and the J segment 0 bases; nucleotides outside the gene matches: 3. The CDR3 loop spans 16 amino acids. Germline V lookup: CDR1 LGHNA, CDR2 YNFKEQ. This CDR3 is CASSQGGTDSNQPQHF. The DNA of the CDR3 is TGTGCCAGCAGCCAAGGAGGGACAGATAGCAATCAGCCCCAGCATTTT.

The gene calls are TRBV30 and TRBJ1-3; no definite D call. This CDR3 is 14 amino acids long. Trimming stripped 0 bases from V and 4 bases from J, with 10 bases between. Germline values: CDR1 GTSNPN, CDR2 SVGIG (reference sequence). CDR3 DNA: TGTGCCTGGAGTGTTGAGCGGCGCGGAAACACCATATATTTT. Translation gives CAWSVERRGNTIYF.

This clone appeared a single time. The chain couples TRBV15 to TRBJ1-5; D unclear. This CDR3 spans 12 amino acids. Germline CDR1 LNHNV, CDR2 YYDKDF (reference sequence). With 4 bases removed from V and 4 bases from J, the gap between germline ends came to 5 bases. CDR3 DNA sequence: TGTGCCACCAGCAAGCCTAATCAGCCCCAGCATTTT. It codes for CATSKPNQPQHF. The complete variable domain, with remaining parts taken from reference TRBV15 and TRBJ1-5, reads DAMVIQNPRYQVTQFGKPVTLSCSQTLNHNVMYWYQQKSSQAPKLLFHYYDKDFNNEADTPDNFQSRRPNTSFCFLDIRSPGLGDTAMYLCATSKPNQPQHFGDGTRLSIL.

This clone was recorded only once. This rearrangement joins TRBV5-1 to TRBJ1-1; 7 bases align to TRBD1. Germline V CDR1 and CDR2: SGHRS, YFSETQ. The CDR3 sequence is 15 residues long. Unmatched junction bases numbered 14, after V lost 2 bases and J lost 10 bases. The CDR3 nucleotides are TGCGCCAGCAGCTTCGTTAACCCTGGACAGGAGAGAGCTTTCTTT. This sequence encodes CASSFVNPGQERAFF.

This clone was seen just once. This chain uses TRBV5-1 with TRBJ1-2, with D possibly being TRBD1 (6 bases). V was clipped by 0 bases and J by 3 bases, with 12 bases between them. Looked up from germline, CDR1 is SGHRS and CDR2 is YFSETQ. The CDR3 has 15 residues. The CDR3 nucleotides read TGCGCCAGCAGCTTGGGTTCAGGGGCGGACTATGGCTACACCTTC. Its protein product is CASSLGSGADYGYTF.

This chain uses TRBV9 with TRBJ1-2, with D perhaps TRBD1 (6 bases). Germline CDR1 reads SGDLS; CDR2 reads YYNGEE. The CDR3 is 14 residues long. The V gene lost 0 bases and the J gene lost 2 bases, with 8 bases spanning the gap. The CDR3 loop is CASSVDRANYGYTF. The CDR3 region has the DNA TGTGCCAGCAGCGTAGACAGGGCCAACTATGGCTACACCTTC.

This rearrangement joins TRBV15 to TRBJ2-3; 8 positions agree with TRBD2. The germline V gene encodes CDR1 LNHNV and CDR2 YYDKDF (reference sequence). The CDR3 consists of 14 residues. Trimming took 3 bases from V and 1 from J; bases not matched to a gene: 0. The CDR3 spells CATSSGGGTDTQYF. CDR3 nucleotide sequence: TGTGCCACCAGCAGCGGGGGGGGCACAGATACGCAGTATTTT.

The rearrangement uses TRBV28 and TRBJ2-5; 12 nucleotides align to TRBD2. The trim removed 7 bases at V and 5 bases at J, leaving 8 bases unmatched. In germline, CDR1 is MDHEN, CDR2 SYDVKM. The CDR3 runs 15 residues. CDR3 nucleotide sequence: TGTGCCAGCACCACCAGACTAGCGGGAGTTGAGACCCAGTACTTC. Translating it yields CASTTRLAGVETQYF.

The chain links TRBV28 to TRBJ1-5; D not certain. Germline V gives CDR1 MDHEN, CDR2 SYDVKM. The ends were cut back, 5 bases at V and 6 bases at J, with 17 bases in the middle. The CDR3 spans 15 residues. CDR3 DNA: TGTGCCAGCAGTCCCCGGGGTGAAGGGAGTCAGCCCCAGCATTTT. Residues: CASSPRGEGSQPQHF.

J is TRBJ2-3 and V is TRBV7-8, with TRBD2 matching 8 bases. The CDR3 covers 15 residues. Germline-derived CDR1 and CDR2 are SGHVS and FQNEAQ. The junction had 4 bases not matched to a gene; V was cut back by 4 bases and J by 1 base. The CDR3 protein is CASSSRREGTDTQYF. CDR3 sequence (DNA): TGTGCCAGCAGCTCTCGGCGGGAGGGCACAGATACGCAGTATTTT. The full variable domain, with the rest looked up from reference TRBV7-8 and TRBJ2-3, is GAGVSQSPRYKVAKRGQDVALRCDPISGHVSLFWYQQALGQGPEFLTYFQNEAQLDKSGLPSDRFFAERPEGSVSTLKIQRTQQEDSAVYLCASSSRREGTDTQYFGPGTRLTVL.

The rearrangement joins TRBV7-6 to TRBJ2-7; D may be TRBD1 (5 bases). Germline V gene lookup returns CDR1 SGHVS and CDR2 FNYEAQ. The CDR3 has 15 residues. Trimming stripped 1 base from V and 1 base from J, with 11 bases between. This CDR3 is CASSLVDKSSYEQYF. The CDR3, as DNA: TGTGCCAGCAGCTTAGTGGACAAGTCATCCTACGAGCAGTACTTC. The full variable domain, rest sourced from reference TRBV7-6 and TRBJ2-7, is GAGVSQSPRYKVTKRGQDVALRCDPISGHVSLYWYRQALGQGPEFLTYFNYEAQQDKSGLPNDRFSAERPEGSISTLTIQRTEQRDSAMYRCASSLVDKSSYEQYFGPGTRLTVT.

The chain carries TRBV6-5 and TRBJ1-1; 10 bases align to TRBD1. The CDR3 runs 14 residues. Trimming at V came to 5 bases and at J to 4 bases, leaving 4 bases not matched to a gene. Germline V gives CDR1 MNHEY, CDR2 SVGAGI. Here the CDR3 DNA reads TGTGCCAGCAGTCCCGGGACAGGGGTCACTGAAGCTTTCTTT. This sequence encodes CASSPGTGVTEAFF.

The chain couples TRBV4-1 to TRBJ2-2; TRBD2 aligns across 13 bases. The germline gives CDR1 MGHRA, CDR2 YSYEKL. The CDR3 consists of 15 residues. With 6 bases clipped from V and 5 bases from J, the junction kept 3 bases outside the gene matches. The CDR3, as DNA: TGCGCCAGCAGAAGGACTAGCGGGAGAACCGGGGAGCTGTTTTTT. Translation: CASRRTSGRTGELFF.

The rearrangement uses TRBV6-1 and TRBJ1-3; a weak D match, TRBD1 (6 bases). The CDR3 has 13 residues. The germline CDR1 and CDR2 sequences are MNHNS and SASEGT. Trimming took off 2 bases at V and 11 bases at J, with 13 bases between the two ends. This CDR3 reads CASSENWGHAIYF. The CDR3 coding sequence is TGTGCCAGCAGTGAAAATTGGGGGCACGCCATATATTTT.

This chain uses TRBV5-1 with TRBJ1-2; no clear D gene. Germline CDR1 SGHRS, CDR2 YFSETQ. The CDR3 is 14 residues long. The V and J ends lost 4 bases and 8 bases respectively, with 18 bases between them. CDR3 residues: CASSLSVVERGYTF. As DNA, the CDR3 is TGCGCCAGCAGCCTGTCCGTTGTCGAGCGGGGCTACACCTTC.

V gene TRBV7-2 combines with J gene TRBJ2-3, with TRBD2 matching 10 bases. With V trimmed by 2 bases and J by 5 bases, 4 bases remained unmatched. CDR3 length: 15 amino acids. The V gene's germline CDR1 is SGHTA and CDR2 FQGNSA. The CDR3 is CASSLSSGGEDTQYF. In DNA, the CDR3 is TGTGCCAGCAGCTTATCTAGCGGGGGCGAAGATACGCAGTATTTT.

The chain joins TRBV7-2 to TRBJ2-7; maybe TRBD1 (5 bases). The V gene's germline CDR1 is SGHTA and CDR2 FQGNSA. With 5 bases removed from V and 1 base from J, the gap between germline ends came to 12 bases. This CDR3 is 14 amino acids long. CDR3 region: CASSPLTVSYEQYF. The CDR3 DNA sequence: TGTGCCAGCAGCCCTCTGACAGTTTCCTACGAGCAGTACTTC. The full variable domain, in which reference TRBV7-2 and TRBJ2-7 provide the parts outside the CDR3, is GAGVSQSPSNKVTEKGKDVELRCDPISGHTALYWYRQSLGQGLEFLIYFQGNSAPDKSGLPSDRFSAERTGGSVSTLTIQRTQQEDSAVYLCASSPLTVSYEQYFGPGTRLTVT.

The J gene is TRBJ1-2, the V gene TRBV3-1 (or the pseudogene TRBV3-2), with TRBD1 identical over 7 bases. This CDR3 is built from 14 residues. The germline gives CDR1 LGHDT, CDR2 YNNKEL (reference sequence). The junction had 6 bases not matched to a gene; V was cut back by 1 base and J by 7 bases. The CDR3 reads CASSQGRGRGGYTF. As DNA, the CDR3 is TGTGCCAGCAGCCAAGGCAGGGGGAGAGGTGGCTACACCTTC.

This chain uses TRBV5-5 with TRBJ1-6; D is perhaps TRBD1 (6 bases). Trimming pared 0 bases from V and 2 bases from J, leaving 12 bases between. This CDR3 has 17 residues. Germline assignment: CDR1 SGHKS and CDR2 YYEKEE (reference sequence). The CDR3 here is CASSLVQGLTYNSPLHF. The CDR3 DNA is TGTGCCAGCAGCTTGGTACAGGGCCTAACCTATAATTCACCCCTCCACTTT.

This clone showed up just once. V and J are TRBV10-3 and TRBJ1-1; D may be TRBD1 (6 bases). Trimming left V 5 bases short and J 4 bases short, with 14 bases between. The CDR3 has 14 amino acids. Germline V gene sequence: CDR1 ENHRY, CDR2 SYGVKD. The CDR3 DNA sequence: TGTGCCATCAGTCGACAGGTGGGCGGCACTGAAGCTTTCTTT. This encodes CAISRQVGGTEAFF.